The subject of this entry is one T cell receptor (beta chain). Antigen unknown. The data are from a study of cytomegalovirus exposure and HLA in healthy donors. Study as a whole: In an earlier analysis, 95 million to 140 million unique TCR beta sequences were found from about 190 million T cells. Study-level points and caveats: Sequencing likely produced, as an artifact, a cluster of highly shared sequence variants. There were a few CMV-associated chains whose specificity for CMV antigens was confirmed in vitro.

CDR1 is SQVTM, CDR2 ANQGSEA, per germline. The trim removed 4 bases at V and 3 bases at J, leaving 4 bases unmatched. The CDR3 runs 13 residues. Both 60 Vbeta primers and 13 Jbeta primers went into the PCR. The assay was immunoSEQ multiplex PCR, and TCRdb's table has in-frame clones only and misses some. This sample has 95,000 to 150,000 clones, with approximately 67% found just once. The sample taken for sequencing was PBMCs. This sequence joins TRBV29-1 and TRBJ2-7; 9 bases agree with TRBD2. The source is a man younger than 35 in good health and CMV-seronegative. The CDR3: CSVGAGGIYEQYF. The CDR3, as DNA: TGCAGCGTTGGAGCGGGGGGAATCTACGAGCAGTACTTC.